This T cell receptor beta chain comes out of a study of cytomegalovirus exposure and HLA in healthy donors. Across the study: Genetic ancestry analysis placed approximately 79% of the roughly 400 donors that were genotyped in the Caucasian-associated cluster.

The PCR used 60 Vbeta and 13 Jbeta primers. The table came from immunoSEQ multiplex PCR; TCRdb's copy has only in-frame clones and leaves some out. The table includes some 52,000 clones, 65% to 85% detected once. General study points: In a later analysis, compared with equally common non-associated chains, HLA-associated beta chains were more expanded. A likely sequencing artifact accounted for one observed cluster of highly shared sequence variants.

On this clone: Its specificity is not known.

CDR3 size: 15 residues. Germline CDR1 MNHNY, CDR2 SVGAGI (reference sequence). Trimming cost V 6 bases and J 0 bases; bases outside gene matches: 6. The genes are TRBV6-6 and TRBJ2-7; 9 bases are a match to TRBD2. Sequenced sample: PBMCs. This receptor was identified in a man between 18 and 35 years old in good health and CMV-seronegative. CDR3 in amino acids: CASRVAGVNSYEQYF. The CDR3 DNA is TGTGCCAGCAGAGTAGCGGGAGTCAACTCCTACGAGCAGTACTTC.